There are a few counts of the clone carrying this T cell receptor beta chain. Its cognate antigen is unknown. Given a much more abundant clone one base away, this may be a read error. Arm-PCR of CDR3 regions and iRepertoire HTBI primers were used to build TCR beta libraries. TCRdb independently ran MiXCR on the multiplex PCR reads; one entry per CDR3 protein. The table records roughly 380,000 distinct CDR3 sequences, roughly a sixth of them present only once. This entry is derived from a study of regulatory T cells in long-lasting Graves disease. Study overall: Graves' patients, diagnosed recently, had received antithyroid drugs under 3 months.

Study-wide results and limits: Newly diagnosed Graves' patients exceeded persistent ones in TCR diversity.

Germline loops: CDR1 SGHTA, CDR2 FQGNSA. The CDR3 is 18 residues long. Time point given: newly diagnosed GD, antithyroid drugs for less than 3 months. From RNA extracted from PBMCs, the TCR library was made. Graves' disease diagnosis relied on American Thyroid Association guidelines. This chain uses TRBV7-2 with TRBJ2-2; D may be TRBD2 (6 bases). The clonotype comes from a female donor with Graves disease. The specimen was peripheral blood mononuclear cells (PBMCs), collected at new diagnosis, from a patient treated with antithyroid drugs. The CDR3 loop is CACSLLTGTPAGTGELFF. The DNA for the CDR3 is TGTGCCTGCAGCTTACTAACTGGGACTCCCGCGGGCACCGGGGAGCTGTTTTTT.